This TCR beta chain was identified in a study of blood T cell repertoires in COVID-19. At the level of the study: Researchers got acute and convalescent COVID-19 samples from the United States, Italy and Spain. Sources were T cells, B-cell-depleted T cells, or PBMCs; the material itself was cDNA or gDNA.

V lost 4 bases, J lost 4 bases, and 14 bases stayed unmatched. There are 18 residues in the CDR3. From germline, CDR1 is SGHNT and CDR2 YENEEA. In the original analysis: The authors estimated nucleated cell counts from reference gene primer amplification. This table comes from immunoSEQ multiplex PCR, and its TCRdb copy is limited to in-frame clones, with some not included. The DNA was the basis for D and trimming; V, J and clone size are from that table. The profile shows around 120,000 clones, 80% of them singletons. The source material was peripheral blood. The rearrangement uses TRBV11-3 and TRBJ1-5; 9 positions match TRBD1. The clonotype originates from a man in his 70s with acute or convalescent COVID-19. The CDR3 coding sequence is TGTGCCAGCAGCTACAGGACAGGGGACCCTTGGGGGAATCAGCCCCAGCATTTT. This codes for CASSYRTGDPWGNQPQHF.